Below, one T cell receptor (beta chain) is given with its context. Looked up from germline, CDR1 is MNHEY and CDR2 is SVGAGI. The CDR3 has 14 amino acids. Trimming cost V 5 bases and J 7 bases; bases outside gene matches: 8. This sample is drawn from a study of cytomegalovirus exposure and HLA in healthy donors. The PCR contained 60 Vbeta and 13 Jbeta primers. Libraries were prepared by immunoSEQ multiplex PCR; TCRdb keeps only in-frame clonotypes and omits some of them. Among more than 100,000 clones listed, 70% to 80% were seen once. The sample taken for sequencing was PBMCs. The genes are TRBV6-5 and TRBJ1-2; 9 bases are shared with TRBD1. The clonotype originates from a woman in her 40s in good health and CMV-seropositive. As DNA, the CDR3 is TGTGCCAGCAGTCGACCGACAGGGGGAGGTGGCTACACCTTC. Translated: CASSRPTGGGGYTF.